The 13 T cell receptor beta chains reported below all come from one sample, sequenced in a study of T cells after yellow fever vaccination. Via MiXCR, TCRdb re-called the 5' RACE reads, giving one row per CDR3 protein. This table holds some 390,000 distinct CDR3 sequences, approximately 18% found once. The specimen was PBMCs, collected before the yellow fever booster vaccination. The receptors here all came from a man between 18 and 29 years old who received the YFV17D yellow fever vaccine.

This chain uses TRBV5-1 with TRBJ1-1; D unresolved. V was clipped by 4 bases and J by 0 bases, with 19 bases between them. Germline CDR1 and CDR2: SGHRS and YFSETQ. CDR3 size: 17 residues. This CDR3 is CASSPYRLTELNTEAFF. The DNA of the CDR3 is TGCGCCAGCAGCCCTTACAGACTGACGGAGCTGAACACTGAAGCTTTCTTT.

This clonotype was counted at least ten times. The CDR3 protein is CASSSGQENSPLHF. The CDR3 region has the DNA TGCGCCAGCAGTTCGGGACAGGAGAATTCACCCCTCCACTTT. This chain connects TRBV5-1 to TRBJ1-6; TRBD1 agrees at 8 bases. After removal of 5 bases from V and 7 bases from J, the junction contained 5 bases not matched to a gene. Germline V CDR1 and CDR2: SGHRS, YFSETQ. The CDR3 length is 14 residues.

The CDR3 reads CATRRTASGNTIYF. CDR3 in DNA: TGTGCCACCCGGCGGACCGCCTCTGGAAACACCATATATTTT. The chain uses TRBV27 and TRBJ1-3; D gene ambiguous. Trimming took off 10 bases at V and 0 bases at J, with 13 bases between the two ends. Germline V gives CDR1 MNHEY, CDR2 SMNVEV (reference sequence). The CDR3 covers 14 residues.

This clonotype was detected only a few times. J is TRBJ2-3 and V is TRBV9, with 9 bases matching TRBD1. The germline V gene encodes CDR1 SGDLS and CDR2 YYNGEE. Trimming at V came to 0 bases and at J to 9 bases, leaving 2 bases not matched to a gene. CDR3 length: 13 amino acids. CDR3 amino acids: CASSVDGTGTQYF. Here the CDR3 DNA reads TGTGCCAGCAGCGTAGATGGGACAGGGACGCAGTATTTT. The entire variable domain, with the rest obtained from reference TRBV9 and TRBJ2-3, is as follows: DSGVTQTPKHLITATGQRVTLRCSPRSGDLSVYWYQQSLDQGLQFLIQYYNGEERAKGNILERFSAQQFPDLHSELNLSSLELGDSALYFCASSVDGTGTQYFGPGTRLTVL.

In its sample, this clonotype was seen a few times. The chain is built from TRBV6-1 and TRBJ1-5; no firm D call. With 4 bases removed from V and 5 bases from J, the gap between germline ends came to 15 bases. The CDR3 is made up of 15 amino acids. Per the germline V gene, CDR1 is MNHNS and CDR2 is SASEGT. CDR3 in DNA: TGTGCCAGCAGTGCTGGTGCTCCGCCCCATCAGCCCCAGCATTTT. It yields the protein CASSAGAPPHQPQHF.

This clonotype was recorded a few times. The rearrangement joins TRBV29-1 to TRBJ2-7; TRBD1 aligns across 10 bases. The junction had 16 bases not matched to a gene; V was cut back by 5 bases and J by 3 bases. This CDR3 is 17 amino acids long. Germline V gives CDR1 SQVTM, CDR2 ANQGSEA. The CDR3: CSVLSLTGTGVNYEQYF. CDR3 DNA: TGCAGCGTTCTCTCACTCACCGGGACAGGGGTTAACTACGAGCAGTACTTC.

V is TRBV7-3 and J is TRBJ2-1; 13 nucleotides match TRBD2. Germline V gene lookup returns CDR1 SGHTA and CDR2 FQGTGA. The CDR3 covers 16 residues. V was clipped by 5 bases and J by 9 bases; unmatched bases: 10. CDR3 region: CASSPTSGGYGGEQFF. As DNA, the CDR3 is TGTGCCAGCAGCCCGACTAGCGGGGGGTATGGAGGTGAGCAGTTCTTC.

The CDR3 reads CASSLTSKDTQYF. The CDR3 DNA reads TGCGCCAGCAGCTTGACTAGCAAGGATACGCAGTATTTT. This chain connects TRBV5-1 to TRBJ2-3, with D possibly being TRBD2 (6 bases). CDR1 is SGHRS and CDR2 is YFSETQ in the germline V gene. Deletions cut 1 base from V and 6 bases from J, with 9 bases between. This CDR3 is 13 amino acids long. The variable domain in full, completed from reference TRBV5-1 and TRBJ2-3, reads KAGVTQTPRYLIKTRGQQVTLSCSPISGHRSVSWYQQTPGQGLQFLFEYFSETQRNKGNFPGRFSGRQFSNSRSEMNVSTLELGDSALYLCASSLTSKDTQYFGPGTRLTVL.

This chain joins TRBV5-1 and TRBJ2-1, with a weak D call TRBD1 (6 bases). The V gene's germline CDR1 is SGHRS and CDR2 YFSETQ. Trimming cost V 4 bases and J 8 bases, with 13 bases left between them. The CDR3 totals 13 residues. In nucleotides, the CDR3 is TGCGCCAGCAGCGACCGACAGGCGTATGAGCAGTTCTTC. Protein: CASSDRQAYEQFF.

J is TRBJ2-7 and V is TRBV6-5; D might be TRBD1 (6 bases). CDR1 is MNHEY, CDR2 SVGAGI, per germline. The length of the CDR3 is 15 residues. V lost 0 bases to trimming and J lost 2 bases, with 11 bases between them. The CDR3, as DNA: TGTGCCAGCAGTTACTCGAAGGGGACACCCTACGAGCAGTACTTC. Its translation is CASSYSKGTPYEQYF.

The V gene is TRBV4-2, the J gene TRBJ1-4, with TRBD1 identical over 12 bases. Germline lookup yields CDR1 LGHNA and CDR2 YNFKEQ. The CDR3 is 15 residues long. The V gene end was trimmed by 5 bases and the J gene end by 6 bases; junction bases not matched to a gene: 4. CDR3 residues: CASSTRDRGHEKLFF. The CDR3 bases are TGTGCCAGCAGCACTAGGGACAGGGGGCATGAAAAACTGTTTTTT.

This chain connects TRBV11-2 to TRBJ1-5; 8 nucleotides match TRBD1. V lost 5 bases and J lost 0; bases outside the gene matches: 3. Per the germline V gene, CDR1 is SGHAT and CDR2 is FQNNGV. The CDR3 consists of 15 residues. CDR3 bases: TGTGCCAGCAGCCTGACAGGGGATAGCAATCAGCCCCAGCATTTT. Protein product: CASSLTGDSNQPQHF.

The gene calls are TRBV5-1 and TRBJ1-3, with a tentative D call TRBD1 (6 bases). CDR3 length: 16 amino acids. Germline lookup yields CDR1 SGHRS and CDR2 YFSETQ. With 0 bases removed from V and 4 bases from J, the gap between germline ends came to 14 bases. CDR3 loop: CASSLGQAAGGNTIYF. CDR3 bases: TGCGCCAGCAGCTTGGGACAGGCCGCTGGGGGAAACACCATATATTTT.